These T cell receptor beta chains were read from a single sample in a study of blood T cells in healthy people across ages. TCRdb processed the 5' RACE reads anew with MiXCR; each CDR3 protein has one entry. Of 950,000 to 1,200,000 distinct CDR3 sequences in the sample, around two fifths are singletons; the top ten hold around 13%. Material for sequencing was blood. These receptors all stem from a man between 18 and 35 years old in good health. CDR3s include the opening cysteine and the closing phenylalanine or tryptophan. A D gene is named only where the DNA matches it firmly. Not all rows give a size; the values are once, few, many and, for expanded clones, a class.

NA	14	TRBV12-3/TRBV12-4	NA	TRBJ1-4	TGTGCCAGCAGCCATCAGGGTGGTCGTGAGAAACTGTTTTTT	CASSHQGGREKLFF
NA	14	TRBV6-1	NA	TRBJ2-3	TGTGCCAGCAGTGGCTGGGCACACACAGATACGCAGTATTTT	CASSGWAHTDTQYF
few	16	TRBV14	TRBD1	TRBJ1-1	TGTGCCAGCAGCCAAGATTGGACAGGGCGAAGGACTGAAGCTTTCTTT	CASSQDWTGRRTEAFF
few	16	TRBV7-2	NA	TRBJ1-4	TGTGCCAGCAGCTTAGACCTCCGGGGGCGCAGTGAAAAACTGTTTTTT	CASSLDLRGRSEKLFF
few	13	TRBV12-3/TRBV12-4	NA	TRBJ1-2	TGTGCCAGCAGTTTAGAGGGGATGGATGGCTACACCTTC	CASSLEGMDGYTF
few	13	TRBV7-2	NA	TRBJ2-3	TGTGCCAGCAGCACCATCCGGGTGGATACGCAGTATTTT	CASSTIRVDTQYF
NA	16	TRBV7-9	NA	TRBJ2-3	TGTGCCAGCAGCTTGCGGAGGAGGGGAGACACAGATACGCAGTATTTT	CASSLRRRGDTDTQYF
few	14	TRBV10-3	NA	TRBJ2-3	TGTGCCAGTACGCTGGGGGCTAGCACAGATACGCAGTATTTT	CASTLGASTDTQYF
NA	15	TRBV5-1	TRBD1	TRBJ1-2	TGCGCCAGCAGCCTGGATGCAGGGGGGTACTATGGCTACACCTTC	CASSLDAGGYYGYTF
few	13	TRBV2	NA	TRBJ1-2	TGTGCCAGCAGAAAGAGTGACAACTATGGCTACACCTTC	CASRKSDNYGYTF
NA	14	TRBV27	NA	TRBJ2-3	TGTGCCAGCAGTTTTGGCAGGGCATCAGATACGCAGTATTTT	CASSFGRASDTQYF
many	11	TRBV10-3	NA	TRBJ2-3	TGTGCCATCAGTAGCTTGGATACGCAGTATTTT	CAISSLDTQYF
NA	16	TRBV5-1	NA	TRBJ2-2	TGCGCCAGCAGCTTGGACCCCGAAGCGAACACCGGGGAGCTGTTTTTT	CASSLDPEANTGELFF
NA	14	TRBV5-6	NA	TRBJ2-1	TGTGCCAGCAGCTTCGATTTTACTTACAATGAGCAGTTCTTC	CASSFDFTYNEQFF
NA	15	TRBV6-5	NA	TRBJ1-2	TGTGCCAGCAGTTACTCTGGCAAAGCTAACTATGGCTACACCTTC	CASSYSGKANYGYTF
NA	15	TRBV13	TRBD1	TRBJ1-1	TGTGCCAGCAGCTCTCGACAGGGTGACAGTACTGAAGCTTTCTTT	CASSSRQGDSTEAFF
few	18	TRBV4-1	NA	TRBJ2-4	TGCGCCAGCAGCCAAGATTTTGGGGTGTTGGTGGCCAAAAACATTCAGTACTTC	CASSQDFGVLVAKNIQYF
few	14	TRBV7-2	NA	TRBJ1-2	TGTGCCAGCAGCTTAGAATCAAATCGGGGGGGCTACACCTTC	CASSLESNRGGYTF
NA	19	TRBV7-2	NA	TRBJ2-3	TGTGCCAGCAGCCCCGACCGAACGTTGGTTAGTGCTAGCACAGATACGCAGTATTTT	CASSPDRTLVSASTDTQYF
NA	16	TRBV7-2	TRBD2	TRBJ2-7	TGTGTCAGCAGCTTAGAAGCTAGCGGGGGGACCTACGAGCAGTACTTC	CVSSLEASGGTYEQYF
few	14	TRBV7-2	NA	TRBJ1-1	TGTGCCAGCAGGTACGGCTCGGAAACCACAACAGCTTTCTTT	CASRYGSETTTAFF
few	19	TRBV4-3	TRBD2	TRBJ2-4	TGCGCCAGCAGCCAAGTAACTATAGCGGGGCCGGTAGCCAAAAACATTCAGTACTTC	CASSQVTIAGPVAKNIQYF
NA	15	TRBV18	NA	TRBJ2-3	TGTGCCAGCTCACCATATACAGGGTTAAGGGATACGCAGTATTTT	CASSPYTGLRDTQYF
few	14	TRBV20-1	TRBD1	TRBJ2-7	TGCAGTGCTAGTCCATTACACAGGGGCGACGAGCAGTACTTC	CSASPLHRGDEQYF
few	16	TRBV4-3	TRBD2	TRBJ2-7	TGCGCCAGCAGCCAAGGGATAGCGGGGGCCCCCTACGAGCAGTACTTC	CASSQGIAGAPYEQYF
few	15	TRBV12-3/TRBV12-4	NA	TRBJ2-3	TGTGCCAGCAGTTTGGTCGACCTAATCACAGATACGCAGTATTTT	CASSLVDLITDTQYF
NA	15	TRBV3-1	TRBD1	TRBJ1-2	TGTGCCAGCAGCCAAGATGGAACAGGGGTCAATGGCTACACCTTC	CASSQDGTGVNGYTF
few	15	TRBV2	NA	TRBJ2-1	TGTGCCAGCAGTGCCGGCCCCCTGATAAGGAATGAGCAGTTCTTC	CASSAGPLIRNEQFF
few	12	TRBV20-1	NA	TRBJ1-1	TGCAGTGCTGGAGGACCTAGCACTGAAGCTTTCTTT	CSAGGPSTEAFF
few	19	TRBV12-3/TRBV12-4	NA	TRBJ2-3	TGTGCCAGCAGTCGATCAAACCTAGGGGACCTCGAGGGCCCAGATACGCAGTATTTT	CASSRSNLGDLEGPDTQYF
NA	14	TRBV29-1	NA	TRBJ1-5	TGCAGCGTTGTTGAGGAAGGCCTCGAATGCCCCCAGCATTTT	CSVVEEGLECPQHF
NA	16	TRBV6-2/TRBV6-3	TRBD1	TRBJ1-5	TGTGCCAGCAGTCCGGCACAGGGGAAGGCGCATCAGCCCCAGCATTTT	CASSPAQGKAHQPQHF
NA	12	TRBV7-9	TRBD2	TRBJ2-7	TGTGCCAGCAGCTCTCTAGCGGGGGGTCCGTACTTC	CASSSLAGGPYF
NA	15	TRBV4-2	TRBD1	TRBJ1-6	TGTGCCAGCAGCCAAGAGGACAGGGTTAATTCACCCCTCCACTTT	CASSQEDRVNSPLHF
NA	14	TRBV4-3	NA	TRBJ1-2	TGCGCCAGCAGCCAAGGCCTGCAGAACTATGGCTACACCTTC	CASSQGLQNYGYTF
many	12	TRBV29-1	NA	TRBJ2-4	TGCAGCATTCAGGGATCCAAAAACATTCAGTACTTC	CSIQGSKNIQYF
NA	12	TRBV28	NA	TRBJ2-4	TGTGCCAGCAGTTCCCCCGACGACATTCAGTACTTC	CASSSPDDIQYF
many	11	TRBV29-1	NA	TRBJ1-2	TGCAGCGTTGGAGGTAACTATGGCTACACCTTC	CSVGGNYGYTF
NA	15	TRBV12-3/TRBV12-4	NA	TRBJ1-5	TGTGCCAGCAGTCCCCAGGGAAGAAGCAATCAGCCCCAGCATTTT	CASSPQGRSNQPQHF
NA	14	TRBV4-1	NA	TRBJ1-6	TGCGCCAGCAGCCAAGCCCGGGCTAATTCACCCCTCCACTTT	CASSQARANSPLHF
few	15	TRBV4-2	NA	TRBJ1-1	TGTGCCAGCAGCCGGTCGGAGGTGGACTCCACTGAAGCTTTCTTT	CASSRSEVDSTEAFF
NA	15	TRBV24-1	NA	TRBJ2-3	TGTGCCACCAGTGCGGGCTCATCGGGCACAGATACGCAGTATTTT	CATSAGSSGTDTQYF
few	15	TRBV20-1	TRBD1	TRBJ2-3	TGCAGTGCTAGAACAAGGACAGGGGGCACAGATACGCAGTATTTT	CSARTRTGGTDTQYF
NA	18	TRBV4-3	NA	TRBJ2-3	TGCGCCAGCAGCCGAAAATATGTCCGGGACGCGTCCACAGATGCGCAGTATTTT	CASSRKYVRDASTDAQYF
NA	10	TRBV30	NA	TRBJ2-7	TGTGCCTGGGGGGACCGCGAGCAGTACTTC	CAWGDREQYF
NA	15	TRBV12-5	TRBD2	TRBJ2-1	TGTGCTAGTGGCCCTCTAGCGGGGGTGAACAATGAGCAGTTCTTC	CASGPLAGVNNEQFF
few	14	TRBV20-1	TRBD2	TRBJ2-7	TGCAGTGCTTTTAGCGGGGGCTCCTCCTACGAGCAGTACTTC	CSAFSGGSSYEQYF
NA	15	TRBV12-3/TRBV12-4	TRBD2	TRBJ2-5	TGTGCCAGCAGTACTGGGGGGGGGAATCGAGAGACCCAGTACTTC	CASSTGGGNRETQYF
many	15	TRBV4-1	NA	TRBJ2-3	TGCGCCAGCGGAGATATTGGGCAGGGACCAGATACGCAGTATTTT	CASGDIGQGPDTQYF
few	19	TRBV4-3	NA	TRBJ1-2	TGCGCCAGCAGCCATTCAACCCCCAAGATAGACATACCTATCTATGGCTACACCTTC	CASSHSTPKIDIPIYGYTF
NA	15	TRBV6-1	NA	TRBJ2-7	TGTGCCAGCAGTGAAGGGGGGTACGGGTCCTACGAGCAGTACTTC	CASSEGGYGSYEQYF
NA	14	TRBV27	TRBD2	TRBJ2-3	TGTGCCGGCAGCTCGGGGGGTAGCACAGATACGCAGTATTTT	CAGSSGGSTDTQYF
NA	16	TRBV7-8	NA	TRBJ2-2	TGTGCCAGCAGCTTAGTTCGGGGAATGAACACCGGGGAGCTGTTTTTT	CASSLVRGMNTGELFF
few	15	TRBV18	NA	TRBJ1-4	TGTGCCAGCTCACGTACAACAGGAGATGCTGAAAAACTGTTTTTT	CASSRTTGDAEKLFF
NA	16	TRBV7-2	NA	TRBJ1-6	TGTGCCAGCAGCCCCCAGTCGGATATTTATAATTCACCCCTCCACTTT	CASSPQSDIYNSPLHF
few	16	TRBV27	NA	TRBJ2-3	TGTGCCAGCAGTATAACACCCAATGGTTACACAGATACGCAGTATTTT	CASSITPNGYTDTQYF
NA	13	TRBV27	NA	TRBJ1-1	TGTGCCAGCATCACTCCACAGGGCACTGAAGCTTTCTTT	CASITPQGTEAFF
NA	15	TRBV29-1	TRBD1	TRBJ1-2	TGCAGCGTTGAATGGGACAGGGGCAGAAACTATGGCTGCACCTTC	CSVEWDRGRNYGCTF
NA	14	TRBV6-2/TRBV6-3	NA	TRBJ2-5	TGTGCCAGCAGTTACGGAACAATGAAAGAGACCCAGTACTTC	CASSYGTMKETQYF
NA	17	TRBV20-1	TRBD2	TRBJ2-1	TGCAGTGCTAGAGATCAGGTCCAGCGGGGGGAAGGCAATGAGCAGTTCTTC	CSARDQVQRGEGNEQFF